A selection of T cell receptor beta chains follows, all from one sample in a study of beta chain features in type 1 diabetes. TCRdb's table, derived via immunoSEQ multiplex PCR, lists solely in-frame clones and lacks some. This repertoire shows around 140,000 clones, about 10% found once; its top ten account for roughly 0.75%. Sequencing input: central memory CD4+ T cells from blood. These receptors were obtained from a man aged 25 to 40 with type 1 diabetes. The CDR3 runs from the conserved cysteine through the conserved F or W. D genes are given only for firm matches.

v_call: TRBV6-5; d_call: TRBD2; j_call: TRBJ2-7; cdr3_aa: CASRAGTSGDYEQYF
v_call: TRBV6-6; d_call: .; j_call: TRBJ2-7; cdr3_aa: CASSRSTFEQYF
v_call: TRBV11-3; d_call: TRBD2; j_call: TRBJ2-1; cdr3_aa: CASSLTSGAYNEQFF
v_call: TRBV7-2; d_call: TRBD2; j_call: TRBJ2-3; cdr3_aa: CASSPPSGEQYF
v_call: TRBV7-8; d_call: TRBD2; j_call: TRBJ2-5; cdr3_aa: CASSPGLAGGPETQYF
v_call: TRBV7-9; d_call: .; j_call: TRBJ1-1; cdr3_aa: CASSLQGVMNTEAFF
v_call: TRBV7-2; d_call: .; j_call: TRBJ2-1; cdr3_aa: CASSLALGGRGNEQFF
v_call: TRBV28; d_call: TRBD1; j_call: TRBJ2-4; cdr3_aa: CASSLDRDVKNIQYF
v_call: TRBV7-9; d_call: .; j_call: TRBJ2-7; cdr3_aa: CASSLGQASYEQYF
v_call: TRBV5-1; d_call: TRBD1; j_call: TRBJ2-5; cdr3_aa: CASSLGQGTGQETQYF
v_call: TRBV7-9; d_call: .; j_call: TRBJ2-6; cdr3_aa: CASSFHHRNSGANVLTF
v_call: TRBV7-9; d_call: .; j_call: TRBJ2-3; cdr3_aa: CASSSRVEATDTQYF
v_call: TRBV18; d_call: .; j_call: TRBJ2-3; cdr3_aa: CASSPPETGGTDTQYF
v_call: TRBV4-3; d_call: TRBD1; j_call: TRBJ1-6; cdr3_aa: CASSPTGGYNSPLHF
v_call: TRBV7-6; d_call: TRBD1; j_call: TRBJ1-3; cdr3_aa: CASAVQQGARGNTIYF
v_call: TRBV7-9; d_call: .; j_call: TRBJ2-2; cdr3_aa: CASSGDSTGELFF
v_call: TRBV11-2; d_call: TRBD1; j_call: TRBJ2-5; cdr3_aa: CASSFRTGEETQYF
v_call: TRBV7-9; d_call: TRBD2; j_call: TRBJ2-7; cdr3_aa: CASSLGGSNEQYF
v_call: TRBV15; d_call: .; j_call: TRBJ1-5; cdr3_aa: CATSRAREQPQHF
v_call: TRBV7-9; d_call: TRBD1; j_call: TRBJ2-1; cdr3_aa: CASSNAGTVINEQFF
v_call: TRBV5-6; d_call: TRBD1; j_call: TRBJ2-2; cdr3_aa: CASSLTGDNTGELFF
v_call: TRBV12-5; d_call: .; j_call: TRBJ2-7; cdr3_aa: CASGPTGSYEQYF
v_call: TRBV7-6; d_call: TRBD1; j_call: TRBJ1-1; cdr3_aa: CASSLVPTGANTEAFF
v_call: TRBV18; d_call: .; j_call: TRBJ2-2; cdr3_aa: CASSWFPAGELFF
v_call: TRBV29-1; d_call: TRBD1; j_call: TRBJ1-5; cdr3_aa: CSVGRGQNQPQHF
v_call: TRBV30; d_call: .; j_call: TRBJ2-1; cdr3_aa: CAWSISYNEQFF
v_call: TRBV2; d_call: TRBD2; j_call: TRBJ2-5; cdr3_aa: CASRTGLAGGLQETQYF
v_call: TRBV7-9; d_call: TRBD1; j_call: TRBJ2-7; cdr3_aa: CASSFGQGGVNEQYF
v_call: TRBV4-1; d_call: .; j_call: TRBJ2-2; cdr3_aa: CASSRGGAKFGELFF
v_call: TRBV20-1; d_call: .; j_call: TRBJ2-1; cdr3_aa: CSVENYNEQFF
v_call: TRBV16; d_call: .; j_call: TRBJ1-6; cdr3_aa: CASSQHTGNNSPLHF
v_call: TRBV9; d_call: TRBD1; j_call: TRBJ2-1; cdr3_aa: CASSVEQGAGIRQFF
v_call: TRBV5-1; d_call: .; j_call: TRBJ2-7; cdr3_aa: CASSLAQGGGYEQYF
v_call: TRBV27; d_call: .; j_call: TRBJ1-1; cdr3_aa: CASSSGPFEAFF
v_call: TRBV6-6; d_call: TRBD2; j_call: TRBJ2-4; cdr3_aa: CASSYGEGKNIQYF
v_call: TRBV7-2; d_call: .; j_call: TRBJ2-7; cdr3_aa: CASSQVSSEQYF